This entry lists 30 T cell receptor beta chains sequenced from one sample in a study of shared clonotypes between healthy human individuals. Sequencing used immunoSEQ multiplex PCR; TCRdb keeps in-frame clones, though not all of them. This repertoire shows about 1.1 million clones, 75% to 85% found once; its top ten account for around 0.61%. Source material: memory CD4+ T cells from PBMCs. As for subset: CD45RA-negative fraction. The receptors stem from a man younger than 35 in good health. Some clones in this sample may be carry-over from other donors' samples.

The chain uses TRBV6-1 and TRBJ2-2; no clear D. V gave up 6 bases and J gave up 0 bases, with 8 bases separating them. The germline CDR1 and CDR2 sequences are MNHNS and SASEGT. The CDR3 covers 14 residues. The CDR3 sequence: CASRTDPNTGELFF. CDR3 nucleotides: TGTGCCAGCAGGACGGATCCGAACACCGGGGAGCTGTTTTTT.

This clone showed up just once. The chain couples TRBV19 to TRBJ2-2; 8 bases match TRBD1. V lost 4 bases to trimming and J lost 5 bases; unmatched junction nucleotides: 0. The CDR3 is made up of 13 amino acids. In germline, CDR1 is LNHDA, CDR2 SQIVND (reference sequence). DNA of the CDR3: TGTGCCAGTAGTAGGACAGGGACCGGGGAGCTGTTTTTT. Amino acid sequence: CASSRTGTGELFF.

This clone occurred a few times. This sequence joins TRBV10-3 and TRBJ1-1, with 7 nucleotides matching TRBD1. V lost 8 bases to trimming and J lost 5 bases; unmatched junction nucleotides: 11. CDR3 size: 14 residues. Germline V gene data show CDR1 as ENHRY and CDR2 as SYGVKD. CDR3 bases: TGTGCCATCCAGCCCCAGGGGGGGAATACTGAAGCTTTCTTT. Protein: CAIQPQGGNTEAFF.

This clone was seen many times. The chain carries TRBV29-1 and TRBJ2-1; D is uncertain. This CDR3 is built from 12 residues. The V end was cut by 2 bases, the J end by 2 bases, with 4 bases between. The V gene's germline CDR1 is SQVTM and CDR2 ANQGSEA. Here the CDR3 reads CSVERTYNEQFF. CDR3 nucleotides: TGCAGCGTTGAAAGGACCTACAATGAGCAGTTCTTC.

This rearrangement joins TRBV27 to TRBJ1-2, with unresolved D. Trimming shortened V by 0 bases and J by 6 bases, and 14 bases separated the two germline ends. CDR3 length equals 15 residues. CDR1 MNHEY and CDR2 SMNVEV come from the germline V gene (reference sequence). Here the CDR3 reads CASSLSALGLNGYTF. In DNA form, the CDR3 reads TGTGCCAGCAGTTTATCGGCACTGGGTTTGAATGGCTACACCTTC.

This clone was seen a handful of times. The chain carries TRBV7-9 and TRBJ1-1; no definite D call. The germline gives CDR1 SEHNR, CDR2 FQNEAQ (reference sequence). The CDR3 has 12 amino acids. Trimming took off 2 bases at V and 9 bases at J, with 10 bases between the two ends. The DNA of the CDR3 is TGTGCCAGCAGCTTAATTTCGGTGAAAGCTTTCTTT. Amino acid sequence: CASSLISVKAFF.

The V call is TRBV4-1, the J call TRBJ1-2; no clear D gene. With 0 bases removed from V and 8 bases from J, the gap between germline ends came to 10 bases. The CDR3 loop spans 13 amino acids. Germline V lookup: CDR1 MGHRA, CDR2 YSYEKL. CDR3 in DNA: TGCGCCAGCAGCCAAGAAAGGGTGAGCGGCTACACCTTC. It is translated as CASSQERVSGYTF.

The chain is built from TRBV28 and TRBJ2-3; perhaps TRBD2 as D (6 bases). Trimming shortened V by 5 bases and J by 0 bases, and 12 bases separated the two germline ends. CDR3 length equals 15 residues. The germline V gene has CDR1 MDHEN and CDR2 SYDVKM. The CDR3 protein is CASSVGGSSTDTQYF. The DNA for the CDR3 is TGTGCCAGCAGTGTGGGGGGTTCTAGCACAGATACGCAGTATTTT.

CDR3 sequence: CASGVWDTIYF. The CDR3 DNA reads as TGTGCCAGCGGGGTCTGGGACACCATATATTTT. This sequence joins TRBV11-2 and TRBJ1-3; no firm D call. This CDR3 comprises 11 residues. The germline gives CDR1 SGHAT, CDR2 FQNNGV. Trimming cost V 8 bases and J 8 bases, with 10 bases left between them.

This chain joins TRBV6-6 and TRBJ2-7, with a weak D call TRBD2 (5 bases). The CDR3 covers 13 residues. The germline V and J ends were trimmed by 2 bases and 0 bases, with 5 bases remaining between them. CDR1 MNHNY and CDR2 SVGAGI come from the germline V gene (reference sequence). CDR3 bases: TGTGCCAGCAGTTACGGACTCTCCTACGAGCAGTACTTC. Residues: CASSYGLSYEQYF.

This chain connects TRBV2 to TRBJ1-6; 7 nucleotides line up with TRBD1. V was clipped by 1 base and J by 9 bases; unmatched bases: 6. This CDR3 region has 15 residues. Germline CDR1 SNHLY, CDR2 FYNNEI. This chain's CDR3 is CASSEGGRGVSPLHF. The CDR3 region has the DNA TGTGCCAGCAGTGAAGGAGGCAGGGGGGTTTCACCCCTCCACTTT. The full variable domain, in which reference TRBV2 and TRBJ1-6 provide the parts outside the CDR3, is EPEVTQTPSHQVTQMGQEVILRCVPISNHLYFYWYRQILGQKVEFLVSFYNNEISEKSEIFDDQFSVERPDGSNFTLKIRSTKLEDSAMYFCASSEGGRGVSPLHFGNGTRLTVT.

Only a few counts were recorded for this clone. The chain carries TRBV11-2 and TRBJ2-2, with no clear D. The germline V gene has CDR1 SGHAT and CDR2 FQNNGV. The CDR3 sequence is 15 residues long. The V end lost 5 bases, the J end lost 1 base, and 11 bases lay between the germline ends. CDR3 in amino acids: CASSRSTMNTGELFF. In DNA, the CDR3 is TGTGCCAGCAGCCGATCGACAATGAACACCGGGGAGCTGTTTTTT.

The J gene is TRBJ2-7, the V gene TRBV2; D assignment may be TRBD1 or TRBD2 (5 bases each). The CDR3 extends over 14 amino acids. Trimming removed 7 bases at V and 4 bases at J, with 17 bases between. Germline-derived CDR1 and CDR2 are SNHLY and FYNNEI. This CDR3 reads CASNSQGGGYEQYF. The CDR3 DNA follows: TGTGCCAGCAACTCGCAGGGCGGAGGATACGAGCAGTACTTC.

The chain links TRBV10-2 to TRBJ2-1, with D uncertain. CDR3 length: 16 residues. Between the trimmed V and J ends, which lost 4 bases and 6 bases, there was a span of 19 bases. Per germline, CDR1 WSHSY and CDR2 SAAADI. CDR3 bases: TGCGCCAGCAGTGGGTGGCCGGATAAATGGCCCAATGAGCAGTTCTTC. It yields the protein CASSGWPDKWPNEQFF.

Turning to this clone: This could be a read error, since a much larger clone is one nucleotide away. The chain has TRBV29-1 and TRBJ1-1; unclear D gene. The CDR3 extends over 17 amino acids. Germline CDR1 SQVTM, CDR2 ANQGSEA. CDR3 sequence: CSALKSWTKTGNIEAFF. In DNA form, the CDR3 reads TGCAGCGCTCTCAAATCGTGGACCAAAACGGGGAACATTGAAGCTTTCTTT.

Note on this clone: A much more abundant neighbour one base away suggests this may be a read error. The chain links TRBV30 to TRBJ2-5; D is possibly TRBD2 (5 bases). This CDR3 region has 11 residues. The germline gives CDR1 GTSNPN, CDR2 SVGIG (reference sequence). The V gene lost 3 bases and the J gene lost 9 bases, with 11 bases spanning the gap. The CDR3 spells CAWRLTEAQYF. CDR3 bases: TGTGCCTGGAGACTAACGGAGGCCCAGTACTTC.

Here the CDR3 reads CASIPPGTYGYTF. In nucleotides, the CDR3 is TGTGCCAGCATTCCGCCCGGGACATATGGCTACACCTTC. This rearrangement joins TRBV28 to TRBJ1-2; TRBD1 is a possible D gene (6 bases). The CDR3 contains 13 residues. The germline V gene has CDR1 MDHEN and CDR2 SYDVKM. The V end was cut by 7 bases, the J end by 5 bases, with 14 bases between.

This clone has a single count. This chain joins TRBV25-1 and TRBJ2-1; D is uncertain. Trimming shortened V by 1 base and J by 3 bases, and 7 bases separated the two germline ends. The CDR3 length is 14 residues. The germline V gene has CDR1 MGHDK and CDR2 SYGVNS. CDR3 DNA sequence: TGTGCCAGCAGTGAATCCGGCCACTACAATGAGCAGTTCTTC. This gives the protein CASSESGHYNEQFF.

The chain recombines TRBV7-2 with TRBJ2-7, with no clear D. Germline V CDR1 and CDR2: SGHTA, FQGNSA. V was cut by 1 base and J by 6 bases, with 16 bases left in between. The CDR3 covers 15 residues. CDR3 nucleotide sequence: TGTGCCAGCAGCTTAGAGCCCCTTTCTCCTTCCGAGCAGTACTTC. Translation gives CASSLEPLSPSEQYF.

This rearrangement joins TRBV19 to TRBJ1-4; D perhaps matches TRBD1 (6 bases). V gave up 0 bases and J gave up 1 base, with 27 bases separating them. CDR1 is LNHDA, CDR2 SQIVND, per germline (reference sequence). The CDR3 length is 22 residues. The CDR3 region is CASSIDAHRQGSRWKTNEKLFF. The CDR3 region has the DNA TGTGCCAGTAGTATAGATGCCCACCGGCAGGGGTCTCGTTGGAAAACTAATGAAAAACTGTTTTTT.

The chain uses TRBV28 and TRBJ2-1, with D unresolved. The CDR3 totals 10 residues. The germline V and J ends were trimmed by 9 bases and 3 bases, with 3 bases remaining between them. Germline V gives CDR1 MDHEN, CDR2 SYDVKM. CDR3 bases: TGTGCCAGTGGCTACAATGAGCAGTTCTTC. Protein product: CASGYNEQFF. The variable domain in full, with the rest retrieved from reference TRBV28 and TRBJ2-1, is DVKVTQSSRYLVKRTGEKVFLECVQDMDHENMFWYRQDPGLGLRLIYFSYDVKMKEKGDIPEGYSVSREKKERFSLILESASTNQTSMYLCASGYNEQFFGPGTRLTVL.

The rearrangement joins TRBV6-5 to TRBJ1-1; D may be TRBD1 (5 bases). This CDR3 comprises 15 residues. V was cut by 0 bases and J by 0 bases, with 8 bases left in between. Germline CDR1 MNHEY, CDR2 SVGAGI. CDR3 sequence reads: CASSYSWGVNTEAFF. The CDR3 DNA reads as TGTGCCAGCAGTTACTCTTGGGGGGTGAACACTGAAGCTTTCTTT.

The J gene is TRBJ1-4, the V gene TRBV2; 8 bases match TRBD1. Germline loops: CDR1 SNHLY, CDR2 FYNNEI. This CDR3 has 14 amino acids. V lost 8 bases and J lost 8; bases outside the gene matches: 10. CDR3 residues: CASRQGSGTEKLFF. The DNA for the CDR3 is TGTGCCAGCCGACAGGGGTCGGGAACGGAAAAACTGTTTTTT.

V is TRBV11-2 and J is TRBJ2-7, with 10 bases matching TRBD2. Per the germline V gene, CDR1 is SGHAT and CDR2 is FQNNGV. The CDR3 sequence is 16 residues long. J was trimmed by 2 bases and V by 3 bases; bases with no gene match: 7. Here the CDR3 DNA reads TGTGCCAGCAGCTTTTTGACTAGCGGGTCAACCTACGAGCAGTACTTC. It encodes CASSFLTSGSTYEQYF.

This sequence joins TRBV10-3 and TRBJ2-7, with a weak D call TRBD1 (5 bases). V was clipped by 1 base and J by 3 bases, with 10 bases between them. The CDR3 has 14 residues. The germline gives CDR1 ENHRY, CDR2 SYGVKD. The CDR3 protein is CAISEWGNDYEQYF. Written as DNA, the CDR3 is TGTGCCATCAGTGAGTGGGGCAACGACTACGAGCAGTACTTC.

The CDR3 DNA reads as TGTGCCAGCAGCCCTTCGACAGCCCGATACCACCCCATATATTTT. This gives the protein CASSPSTARYHPIYF. The chain combines TRBV27 with TRBJ1-3; possibly TRBD1 for D (5 bases). The CDR3 is 15 residues long. Per the germline V gene, CDR1 is MNHEY and CDR2 is SMNVEV (reference sequence). Trimming left V 6 bases short and J 11 bases short, with 23 bases between.

The chain is built from TRBV19 and TRBJ1-5; no clear D. The CDR3 is made up of 14 amino acids. V lost 3 bases and J lost 2, with 8 bases in between. Germline CDR1 reads LNHDA; CDR2 reads SQIVND (reference sequence). The CDR3 loop is CASSMGLGNQPQHF. CDR3 nucleotide sequence: TGTGCCAGTAGTATGGGTCTTGGCAATCAGCCCCAGCATTTT.

The genes are TRBV7-8 and TRBJ2-2; D may correspond to TRBD1 or TRBD2 (5 bases each). This CDR3 spans 15 amino acids. Trimming pared 5 bases from V and 2 bases from J, leaving 12 bases between. The germline gives CDR1 SGHVS, CDR2 FQNEAQ. CDR3 bases: TGTGCCAGCAGCCTTGGGACGGTCAACACCGGGGAGCTGTTTTTT. It is translated as CASSLGTVNTGELFF.

The gene calls are TRBV10-2 and TRBJ1-4; the D gene is possibly TRBD1 (5 bases). The germline V gene encodes CDR1 WSHSY and CDR2 SAAADI. V was clipped by 2 bases and J by 10 bases, with 26 bases between them. The CDR3 spans 18 residues. Here the CDR3 DNA reads TGCGCCAGCAGTGAGGTTACTACGGGGGACCGCGTTGCGGGAAAACTGTTTTTT. Translating gives CASSEVTTGDRVAGKLFF.

This chain links TRBV19 with TRBJ2-2; no reliable D call. The CDR3 length is 13 residues. Germline V lookup: CDR1 LNHDA, CDR2 SQIVND (reference sequence). Trimming removed 3 bases from V and 2 bases from J, with 4 bases in between. The CDR3 DNA reads TGTGCCAGTAGTATTGTCAACACCGGGGAGCTGTTTTTT. It specifies CASSIVNTGELFF. Looking up the rest from reference TRBV19 and TRBJ2-2 gives the full variable domain: DGGITQSPKYLFRKEGQNVTLSCEQNLNHDAMYWYRQDPGQGLRLIYYSQIVNDFQKGDIAEGYSVSREKKESFPLTVTSAQKNPTAFYLCASSIVNTGELFFGEGSRLTVL.